This T cell receptor (beta chain) stems from a study of technical replicates of blood from several donors. TCRdb's table, derived via immunoSEQ multiplex PCR, lists solely in-frame clones and lacks some. Among 15,000 to 18,000 clones listed, around 84% were seen once. This clone is a singleton in its sample. The CDR3 length is 16 residues. Trimming cost V 2 bases and J 5 bases; bases outside gene matches: 6. Germline V gives CDR1 SNHLY, CDR2 FYNNEI. V is TRBV2 and J is TRBJ2-5, with 12 bases identical to TRBD2. The TCR sequence derives from a human donor in good health. Source material: PBMCs. CDR3 sequence: CASSEPSGREGETQYF. In DNA form, the CDR3 reads TGTGCCAGCAGTGAACCTAGCGGGAGGGAAGGGGAGACCCAGTACTTC.